This is a list of T cell receptor beta chains from one sample in a study of T cell changes during pregnancy in multiple sclerosis. Clones were sequenced by immunoSEQ multiplex PCR, and TCRdb holds only the in-frame ones, with some missing. Of 98,000 or so clones listed, about 94% were seen once; the top ten hold roughly 0.99%. Here the sequenced sample was peripheral blood, taken after pregnancy. These receptors were taken from a female donor with multiple sclerosis, enrolled in a pregnancy study. The CDR3 runs from the conserved cysteine through the conserved F or W. The order of the fields is CDR3 length, clone size, J gene, V gene, D gene, CDR3 DNA, CDR3 protein. A D gene is named only where the DNA matches it firmly. Clone sizes are given selectively: once, few, many, or a class where the clone is expanded.

>15|-|TRBJ2-3|TRBV5-1|-
TGCGCCAGCGGAAGCCTACAGGGCAACTCAGATACGCAGTATTTT
CASGSLQGNSDTQYF
>21|-|TRBJ2-3|TRBV4-2|TRBD2
TGTGCCAGCAGCCAGTTAATAGCGGGAGGGAATTCCGGCCCTAGCACAGATACGCAGTATTTT
CASSQLIAGGNSGPSTDTQYF
>16|-|TRBJ2-5|TRBV28|TRBD2
TGTGCCAGCAGTCCAACTAGCGGGAGGGTATCAGAGACCCAGTACTTC
CASSPTSGRVSETQYF
>12|-|TRBJ1-2|TRBV7-9|-
TGTGCCAGCAGTACACAGGCTATTGGCTACACCTTC
CASSTQAIGYTF
>14|-|TRBJ2-5|TRBV15|-
TGTGCCACCAGCAGAGAACATTCACAAGAGACCCAGTACTTC
CATSREHSQETQYF
>16|-|TRBJ1-5|TRBV28|TRBD1
TGTGCCAGCCCCGGGACAGACCGATCGCGCAATCAGCCCCAGCATTTT
CASPGTDRSRNQPQHF
>15|-|TRBJ1-1|TRBV9|TRBD1
TGTGCCAGCAGCGGAAGACAGGGGTGGAGCACTGAAGCTTTCTTT
CASSGRQGWSTEAFF
>11|once|TRBJ2-7|TRBV19|-
TGTGCCAGTGGAGAATCTTACGAGCAGTACTTC
CASGESYEQYF
>14|-|TRBJ1-5|TRBV5-6|-
TGTGCCAGCAGCTTGGGGACAGCCAGCAAGGCCCAGCATTTT
CASSLGTASKAQHF
>14|-|TRBJ2-5|TRBV5-4|-
TGTGCCAGCAGCTGGAGGGCGCAAGAAGAGACCCAGTACTTC
CASSWRAQEETQYF
>15|-|TRBJ2-1|TRBV9|TRBD2
TGTGCCAGCAGCCCCCAAGGGACTAACTACAATGAGCAGTTCTTC
CASSPQGTNYNEQFF
>15|-|TRBJ2-7|TRBV15|-
TGTGCCACCGGTCGGTGGAGGGGCGGATCCTACGAGCAGTACTTC
CATGRWRGGSYEQYF
>14|-|TRBJ1-1|TRBV27|-
TGTGCCAGCAGTTTATCACGGGTGAACACTGAAGCTTTCTTT
CASSLSRVNTEAFF
>15|-|TRBJ1-1|TRBV4-1|TRBD1
TGCGCCAGCAGCCCTAGACAGGGGGAAAGGACTGAAGCTTTCTTT
CASSPRQGERTEAFF
>16|-|TRBJ1-2|TRBV6-5|-
TGTGCCAGCAGTTACTCGGGGGCCACTACTAACTATGGCTACACCTTC
CASSYSGATTNYGYTF
>17|-|TRBJ2-7|TRBV19|-
TGTGCCAGTAGTATGTCCCTCGGCGGGAAATTCTCCTACGAGCAGTACTTC
CASSMSLGGKFSYEQYF
>14|-|TRBJ2-5|TRBV27|TRBD1
TGTGCCAGCAGACCAACAGGGGAATGGGAGACCCAGTACTTC
CASRPTGEWETQYF
>15|-|TRBJ2-3|TRBV28|-
TGTGCCAGCAGTCCTCTCAGACAGGGCACAGATACGCAGTATTTT
CASSPLRQGTDTQYF
>13|-|TRBJ1-1|TRBV28|-
TGTGCCAGCAGCCCCAGGTTCTCCACTGAAGCTTTCTTT
CASSPRFSTEAFF
>12|-|TRBJ2-1|TRBV25-1|-
TGTGCCAGCAGTGAAGGGGGGAACGAGCAGTTCTTC
CASSEGGNEQFF
>13|-|TRBJ2-1|TRBV19|TRBD1
TGTGCCAGTAGTCTACAGGGGGCGATTGAGCAGTTCTTC
CASSLQGAIEQFF
>17|once|TRBJ2-4|TRBV13|TRBD2
TGTGCCAGCAGCTTAGGGACTAGCGGGAGTCTGGAAAACATTCAGTACTTC
CASSLGTSGSLENIQYF
>11|-|TRBJ1-2|TRBV2|-
TGTGCCAGCAGTGAAGACCCCGGAGGCACCTTC
CASSEDPGGTF
>14|-|TRBJ2-7|TRBV27|-
TGTGCCAGCAGTTTATTAGGGGGGGCCTACGAGCAGTACTTC
CASSLLGGAYEQYF
>14|-|TRBJ2-7|TRBV27|TRBD2
TGTGCCAGCAGTTTATCGGGCGGGGGGATCGAGCAGTACTTC
CASSLSGGGIEQYF
>19|-|TRBJ2-5|TRBV5-1|TRBD2
TGCGCCAGCAGCTTGTGGGGCCCTGGACTAGCGGGAGGGCAAGAGACCCAGTACTTC
CASSLWGPGLAGGQETQYF
>16|-|TRBJ1-3|TRBV30|-
TGTGCCTGGAGTTTCGGGAATCCCGGAAAAGGAAACACCATATATTTT
CAWSFGNPGKGNTIYF
>13|-|TRBJ2-7|TRBV27|-
TGTGCCAGCAGTGGACTCGCCTCCTACGAGCAGTACTTC
CASSGLASYEQYF
>14|-|TRBJ1-2|TRBV9|-
TGTGCCAGCAGCGCGACATGGATGAGCGGGGGCTACACCTTC
CASSATWMSGGYTF